Listed here is a single T cell receptor beta chain. This sample was included in a study of blood T cell repertoires in COVID-19. Per germline, CDR1 WNHNN and CDR2 SYGVQD (reference sequence). After removal of 4 bases from V and 7 bases from J, the junction contained 7 bases not matched to a gene. This CDR3 spans 15 amino acids. The protocol was immunoSEQ multiplex PCR, while the TCRdb copy is restricted to in-frame clones and leaves out a portion. The sample yields approximately 200,000 clones, roughly 90% seen once. This receptor was identified in a woman in her sixties or seventies with acute or convalescent COVID-19. Sequencing input: peripheral blood. The chain couples TRBV10-1 to TRBJ2-1; 10 bases fit TRBD1. DNA for the CDR3: TGCGCCAGCAGTGTTGGACAGGGGGACGGGAATGAGCAGTTCTTC. Its translation: CASSVGQGDGNEQFF.